Reported below is one TCR beta chain. This record belongs to a study of blood T cell repertoires in COVID-19. About the study: PBMCs, B-cell-depleted T cells, or T cells were the source of the cDNA or gDNA that made up the material.

The CDR3 is 13 residues long. The germline V and J ends were trimmed by 3 bases and 10 bases, with 10 bases remaining between them. Germline CDR1 MNHEY, CDR2 SMNVEV (reference sequence). Ages ranged from roughly 18 to 100 years, with residence in about 23 US areas. Participants reported their clinical history, and cohort assignment relied on those reports. Using immunoSEQ multiplex PCR, the repertoire was profiled, and TCRdb retains in-frame clones only, with some absent. The table includes hundreds of thousands of clones, around 90% detected once. This sequence originates from a woman aged 18 to 35 with acute COVID-19. Sequencing input: PBMCs or T cells enriched from blood (not recorded which). The rearrangement joins TRBV27 to TRBJ1-6; no clear D. CDR3 amino acids: CASSFGLGSPLHF. The CDR3 coding sequence is TGTGCCAGCAGTTTTGGGCTCGGCTCACCCCTCCACTTT.